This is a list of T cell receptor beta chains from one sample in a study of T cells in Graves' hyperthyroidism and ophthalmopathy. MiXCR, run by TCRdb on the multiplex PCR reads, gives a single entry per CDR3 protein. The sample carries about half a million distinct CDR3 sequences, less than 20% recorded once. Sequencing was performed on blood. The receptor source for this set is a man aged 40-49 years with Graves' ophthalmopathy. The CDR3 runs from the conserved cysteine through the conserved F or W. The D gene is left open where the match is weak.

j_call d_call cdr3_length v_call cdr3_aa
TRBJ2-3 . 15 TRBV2 CASSLGRGRGDTQYF
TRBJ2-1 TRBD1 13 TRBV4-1 CASSQHRGLSKFF
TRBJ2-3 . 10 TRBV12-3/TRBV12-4 CATLKDTQYF
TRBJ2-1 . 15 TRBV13 CASINRDSELREQFF
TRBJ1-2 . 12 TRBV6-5 CASSYREYGYTF
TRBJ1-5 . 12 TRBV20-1 CSVVGRSQPQHF
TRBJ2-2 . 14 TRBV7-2 CASSLGGAAGELFF
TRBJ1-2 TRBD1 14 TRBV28 CASSTGQGAAGYTF
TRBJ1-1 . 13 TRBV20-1 CSARFRINTEAFF
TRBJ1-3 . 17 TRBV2 CASRRHFRLDSGNTIYF
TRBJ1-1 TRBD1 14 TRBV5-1 CASSGGGQGFGTFF
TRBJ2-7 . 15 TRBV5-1 CASSPGKTPFYEQYF
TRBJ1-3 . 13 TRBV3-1 CASSQDQGGTIYF
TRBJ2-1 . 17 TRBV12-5 CASGTTAGTAFAAEQFF
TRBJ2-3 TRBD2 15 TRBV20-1 CSGLREWPSTDTQYF
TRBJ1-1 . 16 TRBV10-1 CASTTLRRVRDTEAFF
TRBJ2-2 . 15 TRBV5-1 CASSLRGWDTGELFF
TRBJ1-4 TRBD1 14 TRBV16 CASSHGTGGEKLFF
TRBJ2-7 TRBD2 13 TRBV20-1 CSARPSGSYEQYF
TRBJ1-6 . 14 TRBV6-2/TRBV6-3 CASSLKGVWGPLHF
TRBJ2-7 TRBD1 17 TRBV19 CASSTRGGQLSSYEQYF
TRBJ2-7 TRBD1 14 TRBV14 CASSQAQGDYEQYF
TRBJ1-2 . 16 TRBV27 CASNPNPGRPQDGYTF
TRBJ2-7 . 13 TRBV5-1 CASTLAGEHEQYF
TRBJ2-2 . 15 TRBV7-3 CASSINAGNTGELFF
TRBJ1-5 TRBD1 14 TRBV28 CASALGTENQPQHF
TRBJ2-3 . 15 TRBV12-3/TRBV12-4 CASRTYGAGTDTQYF
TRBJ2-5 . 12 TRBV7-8 CASSFAQRPQYF
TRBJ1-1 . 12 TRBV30 CAWTWGDTEAFF
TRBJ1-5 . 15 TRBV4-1 CASSQDDRRGRPQHF
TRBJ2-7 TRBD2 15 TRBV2 CASYSPLAGEDEQYF
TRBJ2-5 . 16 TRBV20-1 CSATASSGTIQETQHF
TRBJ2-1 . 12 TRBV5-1 CASSLGINEQFF
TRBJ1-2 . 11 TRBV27 CASDRRGGYTF
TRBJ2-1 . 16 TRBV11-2 CASTPRGDGRGHEQFF
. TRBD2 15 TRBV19 CASSIGAGGYNEQYF
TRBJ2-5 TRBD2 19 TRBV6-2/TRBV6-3 CASSYIVRLGSGKGETQYF
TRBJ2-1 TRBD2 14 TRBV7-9 CASSSSGRLNEQFF
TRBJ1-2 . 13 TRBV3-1 CASSDNPKRGYTF
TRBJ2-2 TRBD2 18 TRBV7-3 CASSSGLAGGINTGELFF
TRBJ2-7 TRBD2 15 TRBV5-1 CASSPTGLAGVKQYF
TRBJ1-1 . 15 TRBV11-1 CASSHHRVSITEAFF
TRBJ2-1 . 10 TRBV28 CASRNTEQFF
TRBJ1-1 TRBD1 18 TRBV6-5 CASSYTGQGARGTTEAFF
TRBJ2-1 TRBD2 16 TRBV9 CASSVRLAASYNEQFF
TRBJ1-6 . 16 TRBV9 CASSPMGGRGDSPLHF
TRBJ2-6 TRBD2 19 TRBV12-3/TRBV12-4 CASSPTSGGAGSGANVLTF
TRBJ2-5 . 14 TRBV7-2 CASSLVVGWETQYF